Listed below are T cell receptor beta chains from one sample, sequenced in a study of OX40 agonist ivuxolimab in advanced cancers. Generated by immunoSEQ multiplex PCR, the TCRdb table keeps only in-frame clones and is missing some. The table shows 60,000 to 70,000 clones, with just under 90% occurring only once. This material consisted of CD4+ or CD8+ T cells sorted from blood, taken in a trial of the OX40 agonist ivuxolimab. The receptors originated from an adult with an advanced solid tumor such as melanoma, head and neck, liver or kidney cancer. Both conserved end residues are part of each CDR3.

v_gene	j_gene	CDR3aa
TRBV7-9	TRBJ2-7	CASSPRAYEQYF
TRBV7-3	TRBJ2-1	CASSPLGVDEQFF
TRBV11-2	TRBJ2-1	CASSSGLAGGHEQFF
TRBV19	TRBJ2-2	CASSILAGDNTGELFF
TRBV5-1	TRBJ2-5	CASSLVAGERETQYF
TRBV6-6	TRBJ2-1	CASSVGTYNEQFF
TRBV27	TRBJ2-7	CASSTGTARTYEQYF
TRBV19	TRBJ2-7	CASRRTGQDYEQYF
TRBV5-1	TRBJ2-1	CASSNKGSYNEQFF
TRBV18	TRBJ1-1	CASHTIRNTEAFF
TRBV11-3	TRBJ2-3	CASSRTGLTDTQYF
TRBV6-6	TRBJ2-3	CASTKEGSSTGTQYF